These 21 T cell receptor beta chains were sequenced from one sample in a study of blood T cell repertoires in COVID-19. Some clones are missing from TCRdb's copy, which holds only in-frame ones; the method was immunoSEQ multiplex PCR. Of more than 85,000 clones listed, under 90% are singletons. The material sequenced was peripheral blood. The receptor source for this set is a man at least 80 years old with acute or convalescent COVID-19.

This clone was found a few times. The DNA of the CDR3 is TGTGCCAGCTCATATTCCGGGACTAGCGGGAGTGTGTCCTACGAGCAGTACTTC. It codes for CASSYSGTSGSVSYEQYF. J is TRBJ2-7 and V is TRBV18, with 14 bases that match TRBD2. Germline V gene data show CDR1 as KGHSH and CDR2 as LQKENI. J was trimmed by 1 base and V by 5 bases; bases with no gene match: 10. The CDR3 consists of 18 residues.

CDR3 nucleotides: TGTGCCAGTAGTGTACAGGGGACCTACGAGCAGTACTTC. Amino acid sequence: CASSVQGTYEQYF. The chain links TRBV19 to TRBJ2-7; 7 nucleotides match TRBD1. The CDR3 consists of 13 residues. Trimming removed 5 bases from V and 2 bases from J; junction bases left unmatched: 3. From germline, CDR1 is LNHDA and CDR2 SQIVND (reference sequence).

This clone was counted between two and nine times. The rearrangement uses TRBV21-1 and TRBJ1-1. TRBV21-1 is a known pseudogene. The CDR3 covers 15 residues. The CDR3 loop reads CASSKAEGGDTEAFF. As DNA, the CDR3 is TGTGCCAGCAGCAAAGCGGAAGGGGGGGACACTGAAGCTTTCTTT.

This clone was counted a few times. V gene TRBV5-1 combines with J gene TRBJ2-7, with 11 bases that match TRBD2. The CDR3 extends over 15 amino acids. CDR1 is SGHRS, CDR2 YFSETQ, per germline. V lost 0 bases and J lost 1; bases outside the gene matches: 0. The CDR3 sequence: CASSLGLAGSYEQYF. DNA of the CDR3: TGCGCCAGCAGCTTGGGACTAGCGGGATCCTACGAGCAGTACTTC.

The chain employs TRBV5-6 and TRBJ2-3; TRBD2 aligns across 9 bases. This CDR3 has 14 amino acids. In germline, CDR1 is SGHDT, CDR2 YYEEEE. V lost 4 bases to trimming and J lost 5 bases; unmatched junction nucleotides: 5. For the CDR3, the DNA is TGTGCCAGCAGCCGCGGGAGGGTAGGAGATACGCAGTATTTT. Translated, it gives CASSRGRVGDTQYF.

V is TRBV18 and J is TRBJ2-6; a weak D match, TRBD2 (7 bases). V was pared by 3 bases and J by 0 bases, with 12 bases between. Germline assignment: CDR1 KGHSH and CDR2 LQKENI. The CDR3 runs to 17 residues. DNA of the CDR3: TGTGCCAGCTCACCGACGGGGGGCGGCTCTGGGGCCAACGTCCTGACTTTC. As protein: CASSPTGGGSGANVLTF.

This clone was seen a few times. This chain uses TRBV7-9 with TRBJ2-1; TRBD2 matches at 16 bases. There are 15 residues in the CDR3. Germline-derived CDR1 and CDR2 are SEHNR and FQNEAQ (reference sequence). Losses at the gene ends were 4 bases for V and 8 bases for J; bases not matched to a gene: 2. This CDR3 reads CASSSGLAGGDEQFF. In DNA form, the CDR3 reads TGTGCCAGCAGCTCGGGACTAGCGGGAGGGGATGAGCAGTTCTTC.

Only a few counts were recorded for this clone. The chain links TRBV28 to TRBJ2-7; D call uncertain. Per germline, CDR1 MDHEN and CDR2 SYDVKM. This CDR3 has 11 residues. V lost 3 bases, J lost 7 bases, and 7 bases lay in between. The CDR3 bases are TGTGCCAGCAGTTTGACAAGAGAGCAGTACTTC. Translating it yields CASSLTREQYF.

Written as DNA, the CDR3 is TGTGCCAGCGCTCAGGGTTTCAATCAGCCCCAGCATTTT. Amino acids: CASAQGFNQPQHF. The chain joins TRBV18 to TRBJ1-5, with D tentatively TRBD1 (5 bases). This CDR3 comprises 13 residues. Germline CDR1 KGHSH, CDR2 LQKENI. Trimming cost V 8 bases and J 3 bases, with 11 bases left between them.

The rearrangement uses TRBV6-6 and TRBJ2-3; D gene uncertain. Trimming pared 0 bases from V and 6 bases from J, leaving 4 bases between. Germline loops: CDR1 MNHNY, CDR2 SVGAGI (reference sequence). CDR3 length: 12 residues. In DNA form, the CDR3 reads TGTGCCAGCAGTTACTCGTCGGATACGCAGTATTTT. Translating gives CASSYSSDTQYF.

This chain links TRBV7-9 with TRBJ1-1, with 7 bases fitting TRBD1. Germline V lookup: CDR1 SEHNR, CDR2 FQNEAQ (reference sequence). Trimming removed 3 bases from V and 4 bases from J; junction bases left unmatched: 11. The CDR3 sequence is 16 residues long. CDR3 bases: TGTGCCAGCAGCTTCCCAGGGGGTAGAGTACGCACTGAAGCTTTCTTT. This gives the protein CASSFPGGRVRTEAFF. Full variable domain (rest looked up from reference TRBV7-9 and TRBJ1-1): DTGVSQNPRHKITKRGQNVTFRCDPISEHNRLYWYRQTLGQGPEFLTYFQNEAQLEKSRLLSDRFSAERPKGSFSTLEIQRTEQGDSAMYLCASSFPGGRVRTEAFFGQGTRLTVV.

This chain joins TRBV28 and TRBJ2-7; 10 bases map to TRBD2. This CDR3 has 19 residues. The junction had 18 bases not matched to a gene; V was cut back by 6 bases and J by 1 base. CDR1 MDHEN and CDR2 SYDVKM come from the germline V gene. This CDR3 reads CASSTKPGTSASRSYEQYF. DNA for the CDR3: TGTGCCAGCAGCACCAAGCCCGGGACTAGCGCTTCCCGGTCCTACGAGCAGTACTTC.

The chain combines TRBV28 with TRBJ1-2, with no clear D. Looked up from germline, CDR1 is MDHEN and CDR2 is SYDVKM. The CDR3 extends over 14 amino acids. V was trimmed by 2 bases and J by 6 bases, leaving 13 bases between them. The CDR3 spells CASSLGNRANGYTF. CDR3 coding DNA: TGTGCCAGCAGTTTAGGTAACAGAGCCAATGGCTACACCTTC.

V usage is TRBV7-9 and J usage is TRBJ1-5; 7 bases map to TRBD1. V shed 5 bases, J shed 3 bases, and the junction held 10 bases outside the gene matches. The germline CDR1 and CDR2 sequences are SEHNR and FQNEAQ (reference sequence). This CDR3 has 16 amino acids. In nucleotides, the CDR3 is TGTGCCAGCAGCCAATATAAGGACAGGAACAATCAGCCCCAGCATTTT. This translates into CASSQYKDRNNQPQHF.

The chain is built from TRBV28 and TRBJ1-2, with D maybe TRBD1 (5 bases). CDR3 length: 18 residues. With 4 bases removed from V and 8 bases from J, the gap between germline ends came to 29 bases. The germline CDR1 and CDR2 sequences are MDHEN and SYDVKM. The CDR3 here is CASSSQNPEKGVPWGYTF. CDR3 nucleotides: TGTGCCAGCAGTTCCCAAAACCCTGAAAAAGGGGTCCCGTGGGGCTACACCTTC.

The chain has TRBV13 and TRBJ1-3; D is perhaps TRBD1 (6 bases). Germline assignment: CDR1 PRHDT and CDR2 FYEKMQ (reference sequence). This CDR3 has 15 amino acids. Trimming took off 4 bases at V and 0 bases at J, with 10 bases between the two ends. The chain's CDR3 is CASSSPGDSGNTIYF. As DNA, the CDR3 is TGTGCCAGCAGCTCCCCAGGGGACTCTGGAAACACCATATATTTT.

V is TRBV5-1 and J is TRBJ1-3; D uncertain. This CDR3 region has 13 residues. Germline assignment: CDR1 SGHRS and CDR2 YFSETQ. Trimming shortened V by 4 bases and J by 0 bases, and 5 bases separated the two germline ends. The CDR3 loop reads CASSLFSGNTIYF. CDR3 nucleotide sequence: TGCGCCAGCAGCCTCTTCTCTGGAAACACCATATATTTT. The full variable domain, with the rest looked up from reference TRBV5-1 and TRBJ1-3, is KAGVTQTPRYLIKTRGQQVTLSCSPISGHRSVSWYQQTPGQGLQFLFEYFSETQRNKGNFPGRFSGRQFSNSRSEMNVSTLELGDSALYLCASSLFSGNTIYFGEGSWLTVV.

This chain joins TRBV29-1 and TRBJ1-1, with 7 bases fitting TRBD1. After removal of 2 bases from V and 7 bases from J, the junction contained 7 bases not matched to a gene. Germline CDR1 reads SQVTM; CDR2 reads ANQGSEA. This CDR3 comprises 13 residues. DNA of the CDR3: TGCAGCGTTGAAATGACAGGGTACGATGAAGCTTTCTTT. It encodes CSVEMTGYDEAFF.

This clone was seen a handful of times. The V and J genes are TRBV5-4 and TRBJ1-2; 7 bases fit TRBD1. The CDR3 totals 13 residues. CDR1 is SGHNT and CDR2 is YYREEE in the germline V gene (reference sequence). V shed 4 bases and J 8 bases; nucleotides not matched to a gene: 8. CDR3 coding DNA: TGTGCCAGCAGCCAGGAGACAGGGTTAGGCTACACCTTC. Translating gives CASSQETGLGYTF.

V is TRBV10-3 and J is TRBJ1-2, with 7 nucleotides matching TRBD1. CDR1 and CDR2 from the germline V gene are ENHRY and SYGVKD. The CDR3 is 13 residues long. The trim removed 6 bases at V and 5 bases at J, leaving 6 bases unmatched. This CDR3 is CAISTGERYGYTF. The DNA for the CDR3 is TGTGCCATCAGCACAGGGGAGAGGTATGGCTACACCTTC.

This clone has just a few counts. As DNA, the CDR3 is TGTGCCAGCAGCTCCGGGACTAGCGGGAGCACAGATACGCAGTATTTT. It encodes CASSSGTSGSTDTQYF. The chain recombines TRBV11-1 with TRBJ2-3; 12 bases fit TRBD2. This CDR3 contains 16 residues. Germline V gene lookup returns CDR1 SGHAT and CDR2 FQDESV (reference sequence). Trimming cost V 4 bases and J 0 bases; bases outside gene matches: 2.